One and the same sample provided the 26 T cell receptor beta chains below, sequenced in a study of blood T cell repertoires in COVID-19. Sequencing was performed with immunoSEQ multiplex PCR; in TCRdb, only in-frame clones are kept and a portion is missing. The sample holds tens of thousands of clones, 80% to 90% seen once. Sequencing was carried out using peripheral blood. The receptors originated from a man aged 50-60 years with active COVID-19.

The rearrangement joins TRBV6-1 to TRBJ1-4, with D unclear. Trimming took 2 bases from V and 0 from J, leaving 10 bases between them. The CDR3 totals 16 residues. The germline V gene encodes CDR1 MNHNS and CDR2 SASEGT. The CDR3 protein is CASSELRRTTNEKLFF. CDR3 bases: TGTGCCAGCAGTGAATTGAGGAGGACAACTAATGAAAAACTGTTTTTT.

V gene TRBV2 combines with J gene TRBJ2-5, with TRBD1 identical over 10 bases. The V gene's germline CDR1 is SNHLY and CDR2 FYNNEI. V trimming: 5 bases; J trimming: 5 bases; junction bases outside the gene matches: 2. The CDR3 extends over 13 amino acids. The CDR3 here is CASSPTGGETQYF. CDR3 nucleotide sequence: TGTGCCAGCAGTCCGACAGGGGGCGAGACCCAGTACTTC.

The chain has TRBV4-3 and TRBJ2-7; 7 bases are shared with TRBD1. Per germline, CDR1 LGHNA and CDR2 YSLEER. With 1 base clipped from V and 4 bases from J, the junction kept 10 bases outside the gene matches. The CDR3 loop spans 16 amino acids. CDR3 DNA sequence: TGCGCCAGCAGCCAAGTGGGCCTGGACAGGCGGTACGAGCAGTACTTC. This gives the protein CASSQVGLDRRYEQYF.

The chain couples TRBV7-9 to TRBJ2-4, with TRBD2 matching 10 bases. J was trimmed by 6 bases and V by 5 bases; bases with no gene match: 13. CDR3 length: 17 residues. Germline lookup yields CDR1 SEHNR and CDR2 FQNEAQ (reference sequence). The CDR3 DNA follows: TGTGCCAGCAGCCCCCCAGCTAGCGGGGGTCCTATAAACATTCAGTACTTC. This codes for CASSPPASGGPINIQYF.

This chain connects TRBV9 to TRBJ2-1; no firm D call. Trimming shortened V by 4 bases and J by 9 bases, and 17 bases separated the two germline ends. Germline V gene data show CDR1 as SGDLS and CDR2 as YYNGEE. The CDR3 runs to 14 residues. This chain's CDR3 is CASSSHTASVEQFF. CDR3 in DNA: TGTGCCAGCAGCTCCCACACAGCCTCGGTTGAGCAGTTCTTC.

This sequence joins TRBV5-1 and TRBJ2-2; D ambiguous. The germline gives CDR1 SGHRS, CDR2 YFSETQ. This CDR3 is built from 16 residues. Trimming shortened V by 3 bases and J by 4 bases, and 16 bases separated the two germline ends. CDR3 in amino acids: CASSSTGSHTTGELFF. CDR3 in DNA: TGCGCCAGCAGCTCAACCGGGTCACACACCACCGGGGAGCTGTTTTTT.

CDR3 amino acids: CASSLEQQGRGNSPLHF. The CDR3 nucleotides are TGCGCCAGCAGCTTGGAACAACAGGGTAGGGGGAATTCACCCCTCCACTTT. The rearrangement joins TRBV5-1 to TRBJ1-6, with D perhaps matching TRBD1 (6 bases). CDR1 SGHRS and CDR2 YFSETQ come from the germline V gene. Trimming shortened V by 0 bases and J by 7 bases, and 17 bases separated the two germline ends. CDR3 length: 17 amino acids.

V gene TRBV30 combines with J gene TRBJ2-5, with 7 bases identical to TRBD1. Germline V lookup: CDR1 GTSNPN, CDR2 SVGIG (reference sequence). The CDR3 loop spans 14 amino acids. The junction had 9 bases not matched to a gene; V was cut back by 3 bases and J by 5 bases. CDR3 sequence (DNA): TGTGCCTGGAGAGCAGGGGGATATTCGGAGACCCAGTACTTC. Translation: CAWRAGGYSETQYF.

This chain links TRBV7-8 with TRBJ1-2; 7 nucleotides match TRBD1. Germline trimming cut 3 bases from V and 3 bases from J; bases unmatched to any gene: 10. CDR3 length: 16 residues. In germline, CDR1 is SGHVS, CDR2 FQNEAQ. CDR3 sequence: CASSFTRTGRDYGYTF. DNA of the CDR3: TGTGCCAGCAGCTTCACCAGGACAGGCAGAGACTATGGCTACACCTTC.

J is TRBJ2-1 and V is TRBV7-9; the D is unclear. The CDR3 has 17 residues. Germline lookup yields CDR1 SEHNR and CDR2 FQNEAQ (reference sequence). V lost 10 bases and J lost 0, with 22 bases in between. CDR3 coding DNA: TGTGCCACCTCTCGAGTTACCGGTCCGAGCTCCTACAATGAGCAGTTCTTC. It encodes CATSRVTGPSSYNEQFF.

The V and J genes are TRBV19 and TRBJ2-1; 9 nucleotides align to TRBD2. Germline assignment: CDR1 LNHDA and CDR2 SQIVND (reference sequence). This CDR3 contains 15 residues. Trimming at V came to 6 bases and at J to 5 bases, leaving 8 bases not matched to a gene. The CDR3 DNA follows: TGTGCCAGTAGCTACCTAGCGGGGATAAACAATGAGCAGTTCTTC. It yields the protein CASSYLAGINNEQFF.

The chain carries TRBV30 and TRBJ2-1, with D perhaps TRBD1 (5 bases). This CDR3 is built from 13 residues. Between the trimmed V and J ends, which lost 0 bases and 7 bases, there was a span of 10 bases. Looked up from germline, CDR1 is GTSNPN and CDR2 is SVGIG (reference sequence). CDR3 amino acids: CAWSVGALNEQFF. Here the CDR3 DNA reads TGTGCCTGGAGTGTAGGGGCATTAAATGAGCAGTTCTTC. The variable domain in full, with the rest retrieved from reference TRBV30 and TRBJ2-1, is SQTIHQWPATLVQPVGSPLSLECTVEGTSNPNLYWYRQAAGRGLQLLFYSVGIGQISSEVPQNLSASRPQDRQFILSSKKLLLSDSGFYLCAWSVGALNEQFFGPGTRLTVL.

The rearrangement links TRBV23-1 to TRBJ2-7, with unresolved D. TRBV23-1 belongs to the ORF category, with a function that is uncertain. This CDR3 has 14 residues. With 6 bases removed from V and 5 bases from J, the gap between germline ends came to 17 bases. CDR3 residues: CASSPWRRPHEQYF. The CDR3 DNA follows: TGCGCCAGCAGCCCCTGGAGAAGACCCCACGAGCAGTACTTC.

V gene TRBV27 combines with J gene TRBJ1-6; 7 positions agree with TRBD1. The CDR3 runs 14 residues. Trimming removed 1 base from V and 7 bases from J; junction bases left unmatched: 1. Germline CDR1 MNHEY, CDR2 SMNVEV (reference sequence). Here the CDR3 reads CASSLWGQNSPLHF. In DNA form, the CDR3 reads TGTGCCAGCAGTTTATGGGGACAGAATTCACCCCTCCACTTT.

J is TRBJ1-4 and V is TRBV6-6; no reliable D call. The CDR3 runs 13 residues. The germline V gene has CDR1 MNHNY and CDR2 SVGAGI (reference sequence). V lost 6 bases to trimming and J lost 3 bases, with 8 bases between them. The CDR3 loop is CASSNQANEKLFF. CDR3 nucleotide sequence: TGTGCCAGCAGCAACCAGGCTAATGAAAAACTGTTTTTT.

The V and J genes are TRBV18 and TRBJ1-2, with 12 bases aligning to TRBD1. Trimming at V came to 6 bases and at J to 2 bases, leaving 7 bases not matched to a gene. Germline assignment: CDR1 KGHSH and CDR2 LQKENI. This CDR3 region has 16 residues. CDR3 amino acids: CASSSGTGGANYGYTF. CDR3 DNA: TGTGCCAGCTCGTCCGGGACAGGGGGCGCGAACTATGGCTACACCTTC.

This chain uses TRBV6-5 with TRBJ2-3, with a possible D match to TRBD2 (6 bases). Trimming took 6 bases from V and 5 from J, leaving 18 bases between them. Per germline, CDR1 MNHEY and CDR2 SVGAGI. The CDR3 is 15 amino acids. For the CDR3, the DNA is TGTGCCAGCAGGGAGGGCAGGGTAGGAAAAGATACGCAGTATTTT. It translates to CASREGRVGKDTQYF.

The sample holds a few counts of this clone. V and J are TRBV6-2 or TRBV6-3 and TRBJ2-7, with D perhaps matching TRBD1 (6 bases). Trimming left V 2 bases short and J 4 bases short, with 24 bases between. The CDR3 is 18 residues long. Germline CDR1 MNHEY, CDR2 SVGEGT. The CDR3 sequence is CASSYGAGVLDSLYEQYF. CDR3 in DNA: TGTGCCAGCAGTTACGGGGCAGGGGTTCTCGATTCCCTATACGAGCAGTACTTC.

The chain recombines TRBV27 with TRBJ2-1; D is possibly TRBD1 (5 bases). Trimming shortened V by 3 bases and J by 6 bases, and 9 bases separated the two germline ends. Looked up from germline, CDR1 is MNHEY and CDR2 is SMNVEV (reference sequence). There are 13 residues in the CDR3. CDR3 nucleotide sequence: TGTGCCAGCAGTTTTCGACAGTCCAATGAGCAGTTCTTC. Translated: CASSFRQSNEQFF.

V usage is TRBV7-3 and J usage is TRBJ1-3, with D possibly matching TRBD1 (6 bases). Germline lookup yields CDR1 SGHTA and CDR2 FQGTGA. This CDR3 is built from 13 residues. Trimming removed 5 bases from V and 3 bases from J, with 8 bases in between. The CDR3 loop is CASSRGFGNTIYF. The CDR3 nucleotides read TGTGCCAGCAGCAGGGGGTTTGGAAACACCATATATTTT.

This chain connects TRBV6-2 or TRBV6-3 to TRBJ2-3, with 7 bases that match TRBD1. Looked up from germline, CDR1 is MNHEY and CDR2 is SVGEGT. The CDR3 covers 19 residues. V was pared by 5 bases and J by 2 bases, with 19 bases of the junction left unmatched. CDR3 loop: CASSLRGTAYEGYTDTQYF. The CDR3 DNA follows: TGTGCCAGCAGTCTCAGGGGGACAGCCTACGAGGGATACACAGATACGCAGTATTTT.

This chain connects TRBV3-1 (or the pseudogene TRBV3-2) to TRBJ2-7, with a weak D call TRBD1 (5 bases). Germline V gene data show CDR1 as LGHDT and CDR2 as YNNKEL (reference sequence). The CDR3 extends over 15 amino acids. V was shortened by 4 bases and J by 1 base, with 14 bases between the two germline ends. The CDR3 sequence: CASSPGAGPSYEQYF. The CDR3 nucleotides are TGTGCCAGCAGCCCAGGTGCAGGGCCGTCCTACGAGCAGTACTTC.

CDR3 coding DNA: TGTGCCAGCACAGTTGGGGGGGGCACAGATACGCAGTATTTT. Translating it yields CASTVGGGTDTQYF. The rearrangement links TRBV7-8 to TRBJ2-3; TRBD2 aligns across 7 bases. CDR1 is SGHVS, CDR2 FQNEAQ, per germline. CDR3 length: 14 amino acids. The junction had 5 bases not matched to a gene; V was cut back by 7 bases and J by 1 base.

The CDR3 protein is CASSPRTGMLGYTF. The CDR3 nucleotides read TGTGCCAGCAGCCCCAGGACAGGGATGTTAGGCTACACCTTC. The rearrangement uses TRBV7-6 and TRBJ1-2; the match to TRBD1 covers 8 bases. This CDR3 has 14 residues. Trimming cost V 5 bases and J 8 bases; bases outside gene matches: 10. CDR1 SGHVS and CDR2 FNYEAQ come from the germline V gene.

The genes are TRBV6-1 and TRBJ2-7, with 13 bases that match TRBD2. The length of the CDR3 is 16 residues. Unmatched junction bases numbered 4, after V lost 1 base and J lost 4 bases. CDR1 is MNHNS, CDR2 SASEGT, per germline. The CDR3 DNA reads TGTGCCAGCAGTGAAGAACTAGCGGGGGGGAGGTACGAGCAGTACTTC. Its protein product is CASSEELAGGRYEQYF.

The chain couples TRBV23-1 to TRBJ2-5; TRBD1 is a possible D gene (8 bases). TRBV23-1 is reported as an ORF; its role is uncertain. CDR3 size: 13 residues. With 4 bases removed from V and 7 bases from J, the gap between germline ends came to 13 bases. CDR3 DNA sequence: TGCGCCAGCAGTCCGGACAGGGAGGGGACCCAGTACTTC. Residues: CASSPDREGTQYF.